This passage covers 32 T cell receptor beta chains from one sample sequenced in a study of CD8 T cells in ankylosing spondylitis (dated by TCRdb to 2016 to 2017). Receptor amplification or capture employed 5' RACE. This sample was sequenced with an Illumina MiSeq. The public reads were reanalyzed by TCRdb: fastp trimming at Q25, MiXCR alignment, in-frame beta chains only. Entries are consolidated by CDR3 protein sequence, retaining the most common genes and DNA. Within this sample are about 30,000 distinct CDR3 sequences, with 14% of them counted one time only. 36% of the sample goes to the ten largest clones. The sequenced sample consisted of blood. The receptors were sampled from a male donor with ankylosing spondylitis or in good health (not recorded which).

The genes are TRBV6-5 and TRBJ2-1, with unresolved D. The germline V gene has CDR1 MNHEY and CDR2 SVGAGI. V was trimmed by 2 bases and J by 7 bases, leaving 12 bases between them. The CDR3 loop spans 14 amino acids. The CDR3: CASSYGGLGNEQFF. In nucleotides, the CDR3 is TGTGCCAGCAGTTACGGTGGGTTGGGAAATGAGCAGTTCTTC.

This clonotype has just a few counts. This rearrangement joins TRBV5-1 to TRBJ2-3; the D is unclear. The CDR3 spans 13 residues. With 0 bases removed from V and 6 bases from J, the gap between germline ends came to 8 bases. Per germline, CDR1 SGHRS and CDR2 YFSETQ. CDR3 coding DNA: TGCGCCAGCAGCTTGGACCTGGGGGATACGCAGTATTTT. This sequence encodes CASSLDLGDTQYF.

This clonotype was found a few times. The rearrangement joins TRBV20-1 to TRBJ2-5; the D is unclear. Trimming took 3 bases from V and 1 from J, leaving 9 bases between them. Germline V lookup: CDR1 DFQATT, CDR2 SNEGSKA (reference sequence). This CDR3 contains 13 residues. CDR3 sequence (DNA): TGCAGTGCTAGGAGTCGGGCCCAAGAGACCCAGTACTTC. It codes for CSARSRAQETQYF.

The sample holds many counts of this clonotype. The CDR3 loop is CASSLSVGAEKLFF. As DNA, the CDR3 is TGTGCCAGCAGCTTATCGGTGGGCGCGGAAAAACTGTTTTTT. The chain couples TRBV7-9 to TRBJ1-4; D not certain. V was shortened by 2 bases and J by 8 bases, with 12 bases between the two germline ends. The CDR3 length is 14 residues. Germline V lookup: CDR1 SEHNR, CDR2 FQNEAQ (reference sequence).

This clonotype was detected only a few times. This chain joins TRBV4-3 and TRBJ2-3; D not resolved. V was trimmed by 4 bases and J by 0 bases, leaving 11 bases between them. The germline V gene has CDR1 LGHNA and CDR2 YSLEER. This CDR3 is built from 15 residues. CDR3 protein: CASSRKQISTDTQYF. The CDR3 DNA reads as TGCGCCAGCAGCCGCAAACAGATAAGCACAGATACGCAGTATTTT.

There are a few counts of this clonotype. The CDR3, as DNA: TGCAGTGCTCCCTCCTTTAATGAAAAACTGTTTTTT. Residues: CSAPSFNEKLFF. The chain carries TRBV20-1 and TRBJ1-4; unclear D gene. CDR1 DFQATT and CDR2 SNEGSKA come from the germline V gene (reference sequence). Trimming removed 5 bases from V and 4 bases from J, with 8 bases in between. The CDR3 covers 12 residues.

This chain uses TRBV12-3 or TRBV12-4 with TRBJ1-1; a possible D gene is TRBD1 (5 bases). Trimming removed 8 bases from V and 1 base from J, with 11 bases in between. The CDR3 runs 13 residues. The CDR3 protein is CASVWGRNTEAFF. CDR3 nucleotide sequence: TGTGCCAGCGTTTGGGGGAGGAACACTGAAGCTTTCTTT.

The chain uses TRBV20-1 and TRBJ2-3; no firm D call. V was trimmed by 0 bases and J by 1 base, leaving 8 bases between them. CDR1 and CDR2 from the germline V gene are DFQATT and SNEGSKA (reference sequence). The CDR3 spans 14 residues. In DNA, the CDR3 is TGCAGTGCTAGAGATTTTGGGGGCACAGATACGCAGTATTTT. Its protein is CSARDFGGTDTQYF.

This clonotype was detected many times. The chain couples TRBV20-1 to TRBJ2-2, with 12 bases matching TRBD2. Germline V lookup: CDR1 DFQATT, CDR2 SNEGSKA (reference sequence). The V gene end was trimmed by 3 bases and the J gene end by 7 bases; junction bases not matched to a gene: 6. The CDR3 consists of 15 residues. CDR3 sequence reads: CSASPSGRASGELFF. DNA for the CDR3: TGCAGTGCTAGCCCTAGCGGGAGGGCCAGCGGGGAGCTGTTTTTT.

A few counts support this clonotype. The gene calls are TRBV11-2 and TRBJ1-1, with D possibly being TRBD1 (6 bases). From germline, CDR1 is SGHAT and CDR2 FQNNGV. This CDR3 is 13 amino acids long. Trimming stripped 5 bases from V and 10 bases from J, with 17 bases between. The chain's CDR3 is CASSPTGAGLAFF. The CDR3 DNA follows: TGTGCCAGCAGCCCTACGGGGGCAGGGTTAGCTTTCTTT.

This clonotype was counted between two and nine times. The chain uses TRBV29-1 and TRBJ2-1, with unresolved D. Germline CDR1 and CDR2: SQVTM and ANQGSEA. This CDR3 contains 12 residues. The V end was cut by 0 bases, the J end by 9 bases, with 9 bases between. For the CDR3, the DNA is TGCAGCGTTGAAGAAACGGTGCCTGAGCAGTTCTTC. Translated, it gives CSVEETVPEQFF.

This rearrangement joins TRBV10-3 to TRBJ2-3, with 7 bases lining up with TRBD2. The CDR3 is 12 amino acids. Germline V lookup: CDR1 ENHRY, CDR2 SYGVKD. Losses at the gene ends were 11 bases for V and 2 bases for J; bases not matched to a gene: 4. The CDR3 spells CAASGNTDTQYF. The CDR3 bases are TGTGCCGCAAGCGGGAACACAGATACGCAGTATTTT.

This clonotype was picked up a small number of times. The chain recombines TRBV7-9 with TRBJ1-4; D unresolved. Germline lookup yields CDR1 SEHNR and CDR2 FQNEAQ (reference sequence). Trimming shortened V by 2 bases and J by 8 bases, and 6 bases separated the two germline ends. This CDR3 has 12 amino acids. Here the CDR3 reads CASSLSPEKLFF. The DNA for the CDR3 is TGTGCCAGCAGCTTATCTCCCGAAAAACTGTTTTTT.

The chain carries TRBV30 and TRBJ1-1; the match to TRBD1 covers 10 bases. CDR1 and CDR2 from the germline V gene are GTSNPN and SVGIG (reference sequence). This CDR3 contains 16 residues. J lost 3 bases, V lost 0 bases, and 7 bases had no gene match. The CDR3, as DNA: TGTGCCTGGAGTGTAACGACAGGGGGCATGTACACTGAAGCTTTCTTT. This sequence encodes CAWSVTTGGMYTEAFF. Combining the CDR3 with reference TRBV30 and TRBJ1-1 gives the whole variable domain SQTIHQWPATLVQPVGSPLSLECTVEGTSNPNLYWYRQAAGRGLQLLFYSVGIGQISSEVPQNLSASRPQDRQFILSSKKLLLSDSGFYLCAWSVTTGGMYTEAFFGQGTRLTVV.

This clonotype was seen more than once but under ten times. V gene TRBV4-3 combines with J gene TRBJ2-2; D ambiguous. The CDR3 has 15 amino acids. Per germline, CDR1 LGHNA and CDR2 YSLEER. V gave up 0 bases and J gave up 1 base, with 6 bases separating them. As DNA, the CDR3 is TGCGCCAGCAGCCAAGACCGCGGGAACACCGGGGAGCTGTTTTTT. It codes for CASSQDRGNTGELFF.

In its sample, this clonotype was seen a few times. The chain carries TRBV6-1 and TRBJ2-7; 7 nucleotides agree with TRBD2. The germline V gene has CDR1 MNHNS and CDR2 SASEGT. The CDR3 is made up of 15 amino acids. V gave up 3 bases and J gave up 0 bases; unmatched junction bases: 5. CDR3 DNA sequence: TGTGCCAGCAGTGAGCAGCTAGCGGACTCCTACGAGCAGTACTTC. Protein: CASSEQLADSYEQYF.

The V and J genes are TRBV5-5 and TRBJ2-2; 12 bases agree with TRBD2. The V and J ends lost 5 bases and 5 bases, in that order; junction bases with no gene match: 19. Looked up from germline, CDR1 is SGHKS and CDR2 is YYEKEE (reference sequence). The CDR3 contains 20 residues. CDR3 nucleotides: TGTGCCAGCAGGGCCACCGGGACACGCGGACTAGCGGGGTTGACCGGGGAGCTGTTTTTT. Translating gives CASRATGTRGLAGLTGELFF.

The chain employs TRBV10-3 and TRBJ2-7; tentatively, D is TRBD2 (5 bases). Looked up from germline, CDR1 is ENHRY and CDR2 is SYGVKD. CDR3 size: 15 residues. Trimming cost V 10 bases and J 1 base, with 20 bases left between them. The CDR3 DNA is TGTGCCACTCGAATGGGCGACGAGGGATCCTACGAGCAGTACTTC. Translation gives CATRMGDEGSYEQYF.

Written as DNA, the CDR3 is TGCAGTGCCCCCGGCCAGCGGGTGTCCTACAATGAGCAGTTCTTC. It codes for CSAPGQRVSYNEQFF. The chain links TRBV20-1 to TRBJ2-1; TRBD2 is a possible D gene (6 bases). Per germline, CDR1 DFQATT and CDR2 SNEGSKA (reference sequence). Trimming removed 6 bases from V and 1 base from J, with 16 bases in between. This CDR3 contains 15 residues.

Only a few counts were recorded for this clonotype. CDR3 DNA: TGTGCCACCAGCAGAGTAGGAGGTGGCAGAAAAAACATTCAGTACTTC. Amino acid sequence: CATSRVGGGRKNIQYF. The chain links TRBV15 to TRBJ2-4; possible D gene TRBD2, 5 bases. V lost 1 base, J lost 4 bases, and 14 bases lay in between. Germline V CDR1 and CDR2: LNHNV, YYDKDF (reference sequence). The length of the CDR3 is 16 residues.

The CDR3 sequence: CASSLGALVAGGHEQFF. The CDR3 DNA follows: TGCGCCAGCAGCTTGGGGGCATTGGTAGCGGGAGGACATGAGCAGTTCTTC. This rearrangement joins TRBV5-1 to TRBJ2-1, with 10 bases aligning to TRBD2. Unmatched junction bases numbered 11, after V lost 0 bases and J lost 8 bases. Germline V gives CDR1 SGHRS, CDR2 YFSETQ. The length of the CDR3 is 17 residues.

Only a few counts were recorded for this clonotype. The V and J genes are TRBV4-3 and TRBJ1-1; no clear D. The CDR3 is 13 residues long. V was pared by 1 base and J by 6 bases, with 9 bases between. CDR1 is LGHNA, CDR2 YSLEER, per germline. For the CDR3, the DNA is TGCGCCAGCAGCCAAGGTCCCCCGGCTGAAGCTTTCTTT. Protein product: CASSQGPPAEAFF.

This clonotype has a handful of counts. The rearrangement uses TRBV5-6 and TRBJ2-3; D is unresolved. The CDR3 length is 14 residues. Per germline, CDR1 SGHDT and CDR2 YYEEEE. V was clipped by 1 base and J by 2 bases, with 8 bases between them. The DNA of the CDR3 is TGTGCCAGCAGCTTGTCTTCCCTCACAGATACGCAGTATTTT. It encodes CASSLSSLTDTQYF.

This clonotype has only a few counts. This chain connects TRBV7-9 to TRBJ2-2; D may be TRBD2 (6 bases). CDR3 size: 15 residues. Germline values: CDR1 SEHNR, CDR2 FQNEAQ (reference sequence). The ends were cut back, 5 bases at V and 3 bases at J, with 13 bases in the middle. DNA for the CDR3: TGTGCCAGCAGCCCCTTTGGCGGGGACACCGGGGAGCTGTTTTTT. It codes for CASSPFGGDTGELFF.

This clonotype was detected only a few times. The genes are TRBV14 and TRBJ1-1; D possibly corresponds to TRBD1 (5 bases). V lost 4 bases, J lost 2 bases, and 14 bases lay in between. The CDR3 length is 15 residues. Per germline, CDR1 SGHDN and CDR2 FVKESK. CDR3 bases: TGTGCCAGCAGCCGTGACAGCCCCGCTAACACTGAAGCTTTCTTT. Amino acid sequence: CASSRDSPANTEAFF.

The chain recombines TRBV28 with TRBJ2-3; 8 bases match TRBD1. This CDR3 contains 14 residues. Germline V lookup: CDR1 MDHEN, CDR2 SYDVKM. V shed 10 bases and J 6 bases; nucleotides not matched to a gene: 12. The CDR3 DNA follows: TGTGCCACCTTTGGGTGGACAGGGAGGGATACGCAGTATTTT. It encodes CATFGWTGRDTQYF.

In its sample, this clonotype was seen a few times. The V gene is TRBV7-2, the J gene TRBJ1-2, with D tentatively TRBD1 (6 bases). The V gene lost 4 bases and the J gene lost 7 bases, with 19 bases spanning the gap. Germline values: CDR1 SGHTA, CDR2 FQGNSA. The CDR3 extends over 15 amino acids. The CDR3 spells CASSSSRGGSGGYTF. DNA for the CDR3: TGTGCCAGCAGCTCCTCTCGCGGGGGCAGCGGTGGCTACACCTTC.

The chain couples TRBV24-1 to TRBJ2-1; TRBD1 matches 9 bases. Germline assignment: CDR1 KGHDR and CDR2 SFDVKD. After removal of 4 bases from V and 8 bases from J, the junction contained 11 bases not matched to a gene. The CDR3 is 16 residues long. The DNA for the CDR3 is TGTGCCACCAGTGACCCAAGGGGGACAGGGAAGGATGAGCAGTTCTTC. It codes for CATSDPRGTGKDEQFF.

V gene TRBV20-1 combines with J gene TRBJ1-4; D perhaps matches TRBD1 (6 bases). The CDR3 consists of 15 residues. Germline CDR1 and CDR2: DFQATT and SNEGSKA (reference sequence). Trimming removed 3 bases at V and 7 bases at J, with 18 bases between. CDR3 amino acids: CSASIPGQLSEKLFF. CDR3 nucleotides: TGCAGTGCTAGTATACCGGGACAACTTTCTGAAAAACTGTTTTTT.

CDR3 sequence reads: CASSDQGQLNTGELFF. As DNA, the CDR3 is TGTGCCAGCAGTGACCAGGGACAGTTGAACACCGGGGAGCTGTTTTTT. The rearrangement links TRBV6-2 or TRBV6-3 to TRBJ2-2; 7 bases line up with TRBD1. The CDR3 consists of 16 residues. Germline V CDR1 and CDR2: MNHEY, SVGEGT. The ends lost 5 bases at V and 1 base at J; junction bases unmatched: 7.

This clonotype was counted only a few times. This rearrangement joins TRBV14 to TRBJ2-4; no clear D gene. The CDR3 runs 12 residues. Trimming took 1 base from V and 9 from J, leaving 7 bases between them. CDR1 is SGHDN and CDR2 is FVKESK in the germline V gene. As DNA, the CDR3 is TGTGCCAGCAGCCAAGGGTTGACCATTCAGTACTTC. Amino acid sequence: CASSQGLTIQYF.

The chain employs TRBV6-1 and TRBJ1-4; 8 bases are a match to TRBD1. Germline loops: CDR1 MNHNS, CDR2 SASEGT. The J segment lost 6 bases and the V segment lost 6 bases, leaving 6 bases of the junction unmatched. The CDR3 consists of 14 residues. CDR3 sequence: CASRTPTGDEKLFF. CDR3 DNA sequence: TGTGCCAGCAGAACGCCGACAGGGGATGAAAAACTGTTTTTT.